This T cell receptor (beta chain) was sequenced during a study of CD8 T cells in ankylosing spondylitis. Molecular-barcoded quantitative 5'-RACE produced these TCR beta libraries. TCRdb fed the 5' RACE reads into MiXCR, producing one record per CDR3 protein. The sample holds about 33,000 distinct CDR3 sequences; 11% are singletons and the top ten take just over 20%. Trimming removed 2 bases at V and 2 bases at J, with 13 bases between. The CDR3 is 16 residues long. CDR1 is SGHRS and CDR2 is YFSETQ in the germline V gene. The receptor was isolated from a male donor with ankylosing spondylitis. The chain has TRBV5-1 and TRBJ2-2; D is undetermined. Source material: synovial fluid, either unsorted or a sorted T cell fraction (not recorded which). CDR3 sequence (DNA): TGCGCCAGCAGCTTCTTAGAAGTGGAAAACACCGGGGAGCTGTTTTTT. As protein: CASSFLEVENTGELFF.